This T cell receptor (beta chain) appears in the sequencing data of a study of OX40 agonist ivuxolimab in advanced cancers. Study-wide context: Ivuxolimab, which patients received intravenously every 2 weeks, was dosed at 0.01 to 10 mg/kg. Therapy given before enrollment (anti-PD-1, anti-PD-L1 or anti-CTLA-4) was allowed, and 40% to 45% had some. General study findings and limits: Compared with CD4+, CD8+ T cells on average had more expanded clones.

Generated by immunoSEQ multiplex PCR, the TCRdb table keeps only in-frame clones and is missing some. The data show 66,000 or so clones, with roughly 80% seen just once and roughly 4.1% held by the top ten. This CDR3 is built from 14 residues. Germline values: CDR1 SGHRS, CDR2 YFSETQ. V lost 4 bases to trimming and J lost 0 bases, with 11 bases between them. As concerns this clone: Its antigen is undetermined.

The sequence derives from an adult with an advanced solid tumor such as melanoma, head and neck, liver or kidney cancer. The specimen comprised CD4+ or CD8+ T cells sorted from blood, sampled in a trial of the OX40 agonist ivuxolimab. The chain couples TRBV5-1 to TRBJ2-7, with D hard to call. CDR3: CASSPHLSSYEQYF. DNA of the CDR3: TGCGCCAGCAGCCCACACCTTTCCTCCTACGAGCAGTACTTC.